This T cell receptor beta chain came from a study of T cells in women clearing cervical HPV infection. Details on this clone: From the germline J gene comes the end of the CDR3, since the read stops 3 residues before it.

The CDR3 is 14 amino acids. Germline lookup yields CDR1 SNHLY and CDR2 FYNNEI. Trimming cost V 9 bases and J 3 bases, with 17 bases left between them. Libraries were prepared by immunoSEQ multiplex PCR; TCRdb keeps only in-frame clonotypes and omits some of them. With fewer than 35,000 clones in the sample, the ten largest clones hold 15% to 20%. The chain joins TRBV2 to TRBJ1-1; a possible D gene is TRBD1 (5 bases). Sequencing was carried out using blood buffy coat. The clonotype originates from a woman aged 18-70 years with a cervical HPV16 infection that either progressed to CIN3+ or cleared (not recorded which). The DNA read from the CDR3 is TGTGCCAGTGGGGGGGAGAGGGCCCACACTGAA. It is translated as CASGGERAHTE. The whole CDR3 sequence reads CASGGERAHTEAFF.